This T cell receptor (beta chain) was captured in a study of blood T cells in healthy people across ages. Study-level results: Diversity figures based on one million T cells were deemed too low. No conclusive comparison of naive versus antigen-experienced cells was possible with unsorted PBMCs.

This CDR3 has 15 residues. CDR1 is MNHNY and CDR2 is SVGAGI in the germline V gene (reference sequence). The V gene lost 0 bases and the J gene lost 3 bases, with 9 bases spanning the gap. Comments on this clonotype: Its specificity is unknown.

Primers used in a second PCR of roughly 6 to 11 cycles were a sample-barcoded 5' primer and a J-beta primer mix. A template-switch adaptor with 12 random nucleotides tagged each cDNA molecule. TCRdb processed the 5' RACE reads anew with MiXCR; each CDR3 protein has one entry. The sample holds hundreds of thousands of distinct CDR3 sequences; roughly 47% are singletons and the top ten take roughly 20%. This chain joins TRBV6-6 and TRBJ1-5; D perhaps matches TRBD1 (6 bases). This sequence originates from a woman aged 55-69 years in good health. The source material was blood. The CDR3 here is CASSYSGGHNQPQHF. The CDR3 DNA sequence: TGTGCCAGCAGTTACTCCGGGGGGCACAATCAGCCCCAGCATTTT.